The next 29 T cell receptor beta chains were all read from a single sample in a study of T cell responses to AZD1222 COVID-19 vaccine. Sequencing used immunoSEQ multiplex PCR; TCRdb keeps in-frame clones, though not all of them. Here the sample spans around 140,000 clones, almost 85% being singletons. The sample here was peripheral blood, taken 28 days after the second dose of the MenACWY control vaccine. Receptors originate from an adult who received the MenACWY meningococcal vaccine as a control.

The chain carries TRBV27 and TRBJ1-1; D not resolved. The CDR3 runs to 11 residues. Trimming removed 5 bases from V and 4 bases from J, with 5 bases in between. Per the germline V gene, CDR1 is MNHEY and CDR2 is SMNVEV (reference sequence). The CDR3 protein is CASSPGTEAFF. CDR3 nucleotides: TGTGCCAGCAGTCCGGGCACTGAAGCTTTCTTT.

This chain links TRBV6-5 with TRBJ2-3; 13 bases are a match to TRBD2. Per germline, CDR1 MNHEY and CDR2 SVGAGI. The CDR3 spans 15 residues. V lost 6 bases and J lost 4; bases outside the gene matches: 4. CDR3 amino acids: CASRTSGGASDTQYF. The CDR3 DNA reads TGTGCCAGCAGAACTAGCGGGGGGGCCTCAGATACGCAGTATTTT.

The table lists this clone with a few counts. The V and J genes are TRBV5-1 and TRBJ1-1; D is uncertain. The CDR3 sequence is 13 residues long. Trimming cost V 4 bases and J 0 bases, with 7 bases left between them. The germline V gene encodes CDR1 SGHRS and CDR2 YFSETQ. The CDR3 reads CASSQGLNTEAFF. The CDR3 DNA reads as TGCGCCAGCAGCCAAGGGTTGAACACTGAAGCTTTCTTT.

The genes are TRBV19 and TRBJ1-5, with D tentatively TRBD1 (6 bases). Germline CDR1 LNHDA, CDR2 SQIVND (reference sequence). V was pared by 5 bases and J by 0 bases, with 17 bases between. The CDR3 sequence is 17 residues long. DNA of the CDR3: TGTGCCAGTAGTTTGGACAGAAAATTATATAGCAATCAGCCCCAGCATTTT. Residues: CASSLDRKLYSNQPQHF. The full variable domain, with the rest looked up from reference TRBV19 and TRBJ1-5, is DGGITQSPKYLFRKEGQNVTLSCEQNLNHDAMYWYRQDPGQGLRLIYYSQIVNDFQKGDIAEGYSVSREKKESFPLTVTSAQKNPTAFYLCASSLDRKLYSNQPQHFGDGTRLSIL.

This chain joins TRBV19 and TRBJ2-3; D is unresolved. Trimming removed 5 bases at V and 2 bases at J, with 5 bases between. The CDR3 covers 12 residues. From germline, CDR1 is LNHDA and CDR2 SQIVND (reference sequence). CDR3 DNA: TGTGCCAGTAGTCCCGACACAGATACGCAGTATTTT. Its translation is CASSPDTDTQYF.

V and J are TRBV3-1 (or the pseudogene TRBV3-2) and TRBJ2-2; D uncertain. Germline CDR1 and CDR2: LGHDT and YNNKEL (reference sequence). The CDR3 is made up of 13 amino acids. Deletions cut 1 base from V and 8 bases from J, with 8 bases between. This CDR3 is CASSQGTEGELFF. The CDR3 nucleotides read TGTGCCAGCAGCCAAGGGACCGAAGGGGAGCTGTTTTTT.

This clone was counted a few times. The chain joins TRBV2 to TRBJ1-2, with a weak D call TRBD1 (6 bases). CDR1 is SNHLY and CDR2 is FYNNEI in the germline V gene. The CDR3 is 14 residues long. Trimming cost V 7 bases and J 3 bases, with 15 bases left between them. This CDR3 is CASTEGGGYYGYTF. In DNA form, the CDR3 reads TGTGCCAGCACCGAGGGGGGGGGCTACTATGGCTACACCTTC.

The chain joins TRBV3-1 (or the pseudogene TRBV3-2) to TRBJ2-4; D tentatively reads TRBD1 or TRBD2 (5 bases each). The CDR3 extends over 14 amino acids. The V end was cut by 4 bases, the J end by 3 bases, with 10 bases between. CDR1 is LGHDT and CDR2 is YNNKEL in the germline V gene (reference sequence). CDR3 sequence (DNA): TGTGCCAGCAGCCGACGGGACGGCAAAAACATTCAGTACTTC. This sequence encodes CASSRRDGKNIQYF.

The genes are TRBV9 and TRBJ2-7, with 9 bases matching TRBD2. Trimming cost V 0 bases and J 6 bases; bases outside gene matches: 4. CDR1 and CDR2 from the germline V gene are SGDLS and YYNGEE. The CDR3 consists of 14 residues. CDR3 DNA sequence: TGTGCCAGCAGCGTAGAGCCAGCGGGAGGCGAGCAGTACTTC. It codes for CASSVEPAGGEQYF.

V usage is TRBV28 and J usage is TRBJ1-5; D remains unclear. The CDR3 loop spans 12 amino acids. CDR1 and CDR2 from the germline V gene are MDHEN and SYDVKM. V lost 7 bases and J 12 bases, leaving 16 bases between the germline ends. In nucleotides, the CDR3 is TGTGCCAGCATAGGCCCCGAAAACTTCCAGCATTTT. Its translation: CASIGPENFQHF.

The genes are TRBV6-5 and TRBJ2-7; D perhaps matches TRBD1 (5 bases). The CDR3 covers 15 residues. From germline, CDR1 is MNHEY and CDR2 SVGAGI. Trimming left V 5 bases short and J 6 bases short, with 20 bases between. CDR3 region: CASSTGPVPLGEQYF. Here the CDR3 DNA reads TGTGCCAGCAGTACAGGACCCGTCCCCCTCGGCGAGCAGTACTTC.

This clone was counted a few times. The gene calls are TRBV27 and TRBJ1-1; D ambiguous. V was clipped by 2 bases and J by 9 bases, with 16 bases between them. From germline, CDR1 is MNHEY and CDR2 SMNVEV (reference sequence). The CDR3 runs to 14 residues. DNA for the CDR3: TGTGCCAGCAGTTTAGCGGCCCAGCAAGGGAAAGCTTTCTTT. This codes for CASSLAAQQGKAFF.

Only one count was recorded for this clone. CDR3 sequence: CAISAEPGRNTGELFF. The CDR3 DNA reads TGTGCCATCAGTGCAGAGCCGGGAAGAAACACCGGGGAGCTGTTTTTT. This chain uses TRBV10-3 with TRBJ2-2, with D possibly TRBD2 on 5 matching bases. V gave up 4 bases and J gave up 2 bases, with 14 bases separating them. This CDR3 comprises 16 residues. Germline V gives CDR1 ENHRY, CDR2 SYGVKD.

This clone was detected a few times. The chain has TRBV19 and TRBJ1-2, with D unclear. CDR1 is LNHDA, CDR2 SQIVND, per germline (reference sequence). The CDR3 spans 13 residues. Trimming left V 4 bases short and J 4 bases short, with 10 bases between. In DNA form, the CDR3 reads TGTGCCAGTAGTACCGAGATCCGCTATGGCTACACCTTC. It codes for CASSTEIRYGYTF.

The chain recombines TRBV7-9 with TRBJ2-3; TRBD2 aligns across 10 bases. This CDR3 spans 16 amino acids. V was pared by 4 bases and J by 2 bases, with 6 bases of the junction left unmatched. CDR1 is SEHNR and CDR2 is FQNEAQ in the germline V gene (reference sequence). Written as DNA, the CDR3 is TGTGCCAGCAGCTCCCTAGCGGGGGCCCCCACAGATACGCAGTATTTT. Its translation: CASSSLAGAPTDTQYF.

The chain is built from TRBV19 and TRBJ1-4, with unresolved D. The CDR3 covers 17 residues. Germline CDR1 and CDR2: LNHDA and SQIVND (reference sequence). V gave up 7 bases and J gave up 4 bases, with 22 bases separating them. CDR3 sequence (DNA): TGTGCCAGTACCCCAGGTGAAGCGCTCTTTCTTAATGAAAAACTGTTTTTT. Translating gives CASTPGEALFLNEKLFF.

The chain combines TRBV12-5 with TRBJ1-6; D is possibly TRBD1 (5 bases). The CDR3 length is 15 residues. Germline V gives CDR1 LGHNT, CDR2 FRNRAP. The germline V and J ends were trimmed by 2 bases and 5 bases, with 10 bases remaining between them. The CDR3 loop is CASGLPGLDNSPLHF. CDR3 nucleotides: TGTGCTAGTGGTTTGCCGGGACTCGATAATTCACCCCTCCACTTT. Full variable domain (outside the CDR3, taken from reference TRBV12-5 and TRBJ1-6): DARVTQTPRHKVTEMGQEVTMRCQPILGHNTVFWYRQTMMQGLELLAYFRNRAPLDDSGMPKDRFSAEMPDATLATLKIQPSEPRDSAVYFCASGLPGLDNSPLHFGNGTRLTVT.

The chain has TRBV6-5 and TRBJ1-1; possible D gene TRBD1, 5 bases. The CDR3 contains 15 residues. Germline lookup yields CDR1 MNHEY and CDR2 SVGAGI. V lost 5 bases to trimming and J lost 1 base, with 14 bases between them. The CDR3 DNA reads as TGTGCCAGCAGTCTCCGACAGCACCGGAACACTGAAGCTTTCTTT. Amino acids: CASSLRQHRNTEAFF.

The V and J genes are TRBV9 and TRBJ2-7; D perhaps matches TRBD1 (6 bases). This CDR3 has 14 residues. Trimming took 1 base from V and 1 from J, leaving 9 bases between them. CDR1 is SGDLS and CDR2 is YYNGEE in the germline V gene. The CDR3 spells CASSVRQESYEQYF. Written as DNA, the CDR3 is TGTGCCAGCAGCGTACGACAGGAGTCCTACGAGCAGTACTTC.

This clone showed up just a few times. The V call is TRBV3-1 (or the pseudogene TRBV3-2), the J call TRBJ2-5; D possibly corresponds to TRBD1 (7 bases). The CDR3 length is 13 residues. Germline V gives CDR1 LGHDT, CDR2 YNNKEL (reference sequence). The V end was cut by 3 bases, the J end by 7 bases, with 12 bases between. The CDR3 DNA sequence: TGTGCCAGCAGCCAGGGGGGACAGCCGACCCAGTACTTC. Its protein product is CASSQGGQPTQYF.

The chain couples TRBV11-2 to TRBJ2-3; D might be TRBD2 (6 bases). V lost 2 bases and J lost 3, with 15 bases in between. The CDR3 is 16 residues long. Germline values: CDR1 SGHAT, CDR2 FQNNGV. Here the CDR3 reads CASSLWSREVTDTQYF. The CDR3 nucleotides read TGTGCCAGCAGCTTATGGAGCAGGGAGGTAACAGATACGCAGTATTTT.

This clone has a count of ten or more. The V and J genes are TRBV27 and TRBJ2-6; TRBD2 is a possible D gene (6 bases). Trimming took 8 bases from V and 3 from J, leaving 20 bases between them. This CDR3 region has 17 residues. The germline gives CDR1 MNHEY, CDR2 SMNVEV (reference sequence). CDR3 region: CASLRGAQLGGANVLTF. DNA for the CDR3: TGTGCCAGCCTGCGCGGGGCGCAACTCGGTGGGGCCAACGTCCTGACTTTC. Filled out from reference TRBV27 and TRBJ2-6, the complete variable domain reads EAQVTQNPRYLITVTGKKLTVTCSQNMNHEYMSWYRQDPGLGLRQIYYSMNVEVTDKGDVPEGYKVSRKEKRNFPLILESPSPNQTSLYFCASLRGAQLGGANVLTFGAGSRLTVL.

The chain recombines TRBV5-1 with TRBJ2-5, with D possibly called TRBD1 or TRBD2 (5 bases each). The CDR3 totals 14 residues. V was pared by 1 base and J by 5 bases, with 12 bases between. Germline CDR1 is SGHRS and CDR2 is YFSETQ. CDR3 coding DNA: TGCGCCAGCAGCTTGCGTGGGGGTGGTGAGACCCAGTACTTC. Amino acids: CASSLRGGGETQYF.

V is TRBV24-1 and J is TRBJ2-1; 11 bases match TRBD1. Germline CDR1 reads KGHDR; CDR2 reads SFDVKD. Trimming cost V 2 bases and J 10 bases; bases outside gene matches: 9. The CDR3 is 16 residues long. This CDR3 reads CATSDWRTGGREEQFF. The CDR3 DNA sequence: TGTGCCACCAGTGATTGGAGGACAGGGGGCCGGGAGGAGCAGTTCTTC.

The V call is TRBV18, the J call TRBJ1-1; tentatively, D is TRBD1 (6 bases). The germline V and J ends were trimmed by 4 bases and 6 bases, with 12 bases remaining between them. The CDR3 runs to 13 residues. Germline V CDR1 and CDR2: KGHSH, LQKENI. The CDR3 loop is CASSQTGIAEAFF. The CDR3 bases are TGTGCCAGCTCACAAACAGGGATTGCTGAAGCTTTCTTT.

V gene TRBV3-1 (or the pseudogene TRBV3-2) combines with J gene TRBJ1-4, with D possibly matching TRBD1 (5 bases). From germline, CDR1 is LGHDT and CDR2 YNNKEL (reference sequence). The ends were cut back, 4 bases at V and 8 bases at J, with 23 bases in the middle. The CDR3 spans 17 residues. The CDR3 DNA reads TGTGCCAGCAGCCTGTGGGGGGAACCCTCCGAGCGAGAAAAACTGTTTTTT. Its protein is CASSLWGEPSEREKLFF.

The chain employs TRBV7-2 and TRBJ2-7; D uncertain. The germline gives CDR1 SGHTA, CDR2 FQGNSA. The CDR3 length is 15 residues. The germline V and J ends were trimmed by 2 bases and 2 bases, with 13 bases remaining between them. As DNA, the CDR3 is TGTGCCAGCAGCTTACGAGTTTTGGATACCTACGAGCAGTACTTC. Protein: CASSLRVLDTYEQYF.

V and J are TRBV11-2 and TRBJ2-2; D not certain. CDR3 length: 11 amino acids. Germline-derived CDR1 and CDR2 are SGHAT and FQNNGV. V lost 1 base to trimming and J lost 8 bases, with 2 bases between them. The CDR3 nucleotides are TGTGCCAGCAGCTTAGTTGGGGAGCTGTTTTTT. Translation gives CASSLVGELFF.

The CDR3 DNA is TGCGCCAGCAGCCAAGACGGGAGGAAAGCTAACTATGGCTACACCTTC. Its protein is CASSQDGRKANYGYTF. The chain carries TRBV4-3 and TRBJ1-2; D is unresolved. From germline, CDR1 is LGHNA and CDR2 YSLEER. The V and J ends lost 0 bases and 0 bases respectively, with 11 bases between them. The CDR3 runs to 16 residues.